Each of the 32 T cell receptor beta chains below was sequenced from the same sample in a study of cytomegalovirus exposure and HLA in healthy donors. The primer mix had 60 Vbeta and 13 Jbeta primers. Repertoires were generated with immunoSEQ multiplex PCR, while TCRdb's copy carries only in-frame clones and drops some. The repertoire holds 110,000 or so clones, over 65% seen once, with approximately 10% in the top ten. Sequencing was carried out using PBMCs. The receptors here all came from a woman aged 50 to 65 in good health and CMV-seropositive.

The rearrangement joins TRBV28 to TRBJ1-2; 9 positions match TRBD1. The CDR3 loop spans 12 amino acids. Germline V CDR1 and CDR2: MDHEN, SYDVKM. Losses at the gene ends were 8 bases for V and 7 bases for J; bases not matched to a gene: 5. The CDR3, as DNA: TGTGCCAGCGGGACAGGGAGGGGTGGCTACACCTTC. Protein product: CASGTGRGGYTF.

This clone was seen a few times. This sequence joins TRBV4-3 and TRBJ1-1; D unresolved. The CDR3 extends over 14 amino acids. V gave up 4 bases and J gave up 0 bases, with 9 bases separating them. Germline V CDR1 and CDR2: LGHNA, YSLEER. The CDR3 coding sequence is TGCGCCAGCAGCCGCGGGGTAATGAACACTGAAGCTTTCTTT. Its protein is CASSRGVMNTEAFF.

V usage is TRBV25-1 and J usage is TRBJ2-1; 9 nucleotides match TRBD1. The CDR3 is 15 amino acids. Germline CDR1 reads MGHDK; CDR2 reads SYGVNS. V lost 6 bases to trimming and J lost 8 bases; unmatched junction nucleotides: 11. The CDR3 DNA is TGTGCCAGCAGAGGAAGGGCCGGGACAGGGCATGAGCAGTTCTTC. Residues: CASRGRAGTGHEQFF.

The CDR3 loop reads CASSQDGGGGTVEKLFF. In DNA form, the CDR3 reads TGCGCCAGCAGCCAAGATGGAGGGGGGGGAACGGTCGAAAAACTGTTTTTT. The chain has TRBV4-3 and TRBJ1-4, with a tentative D call TRBD1 (6 bases). V dropped 0 bases and J dropped 8 bases, with 19 bases sitting between them. This CDR3 comprises 17 residues. CDR1 and CDR2 (germline): LGHNA, YSLEER.

This rearrangement joins TRBV19 to TRBJ2-7; the match to TRBD1 covers 10 bases. V trimming: 6 bases; J trimming: 0 bases; junction bases outside the gene matches: 5. The CDR3 loop spans 15 amino acids. Germline values: CDR1 LNHDA, CDR2 SQIVND (reference sequence). The CDR3 sequence is CASSVTGGPSYEQYF. CDR3 bases: TGTGCCAGTAGCGTGACAGGGGGCCCCTCCTACGAGCAGTACTTC.

The chain combines TRBV9 with TRBJ1-1; 7 nucleotides match TRBD1. V shed 3 bases and J 0 bases; nucleotides not matched to a gene: 14. There are 18 residues in the CDR3. Germline loops: CDR1 SGDLS, CDR2 YYNGEE. The CDR3, as DNA: TGTGCCAGCAGCGGAGTAGAGGGAGAGGGACAGCTGAACACTGAAGCTTTCTTT. Its translation: CASSGVEGEGQLNTEAFF.

This clone came up once. This sequence joins TRBV7-9 and TRBJ2-6, with D maybe TRBD1 (6 bases). The CDR3 loop spans 14 amino acids. Trimming shortened V by 3 bases and J by 11 bases, and 14 bases separated the two germline ends. Per germline, CDR1 SEHNR and CDR2 FQNEAQ (reference sequence). CDR3 in amino acids: CASSFAGVWDVLTF. CDR3 bases: TGTGCCAGCAGCTTCGCAGGGGTTTGGGACGTCCTGACTTTC. The variable domain in full, with the rest retrieved from reference TRBV7-9 and TRBJ2-6, is DTGVSQNPRHKITKRGQNVTFRCDPISEHNRLYWYRQTLGQGPEFLTYFQNEAQLEKSRLLSDRFSAERPKGSFSTLEIQRTEQGDSAMYLCASSFAGVWDVLTFGAGSRLTVL.

The V and J genes are TRBV5-4 and TRBJ1-2; TRBD1 is a possible D gene (5 bases). The length of the CDR3 is 13 residues. CDR1 is SGHNT and CDR2 is YYREEE in the germline V gene (reference sequence). The V end was cut by 0 bases, the J end by 13 bases, with 16 bases between. The CDR3 sequence is CASSLESKGYFTF. CDR3 DNA sequence: TGTGCCAGCAGCTTGGAATCGAAGGGGTACTTCACCTTC.

The V call is TRBV30, the J call TRBJ2-7; the match to TRBD2 covers 7 bases. The ends lost 4 bases at V and 1 base at J; junction bases unmatched: 16. CDR3 length: 17 residues. Per germline, CDR1 GTSNPN and CDR2 SVGIG (reference sequence). In DNA form, the CDR3 reads TGTGCCTGGACCGGACGATCTAGCGGTAAAGGATCCTACGAGCAGTACTTC. It translates to CAWTGRSSGKGSYEQYF.

V and J are TRBV28 and TRBJ1-1; perhaps TRBD1 as D (5 bases). Germline-derived CDR1 and CDR2 are MDHEN and SYDVKM. V shed 5 bases and J shed 1 base, with 11 bases lying between them. This CDR3 region has 14 residues. In nucleotides, the CDR3 is TGTGCCAGCAGTCCGGACACAGAGAACACTGAAGCTTTCTTT. Translation: CASSPDTENTEAFF. Together with reference TRBV28 and TRBJ1-1, the CDR3 gives the full variable domain: DVKVTQSSRYLVKRTGEKVFLECVQDMDHENMFWYRQDPGLGLRLIYFSYDVKMKEKGDIPEGYSVSREKKERFSLILESASTNQTSMYLCASSPDTENTEAFFGQGTRLTVV.

The chain joins TRBV27 to TRBJ1-1; D gene ambiguous. This CDR3 is 13 amino acids long. The ends were cut back, 2 bases at V and 6 bases at J, with 10 bases in the middle. Germline loops: CDR1 MNHEY, CDR2 SMNVEV (reference sequence). The CDR3 DNA follows: TGTGCCAGCAGTTTAAGGAGGGCTGCTGAAGCTTTCTTT. Amino acid sequence: CASSLRRAAEAFF.

This rearrangement joins TRBV15 to TRBJ1-2; no clear D. CDR1 is LNHNV and CDR2 is YYDKDF in the germline V gene (reference sequence). This CDR3 is 12 amino acids long. Trimming left V 0 bases short and J 8 bases short, with 7 bases between. The CDR3 sequence: CATSRDREGYTF. DNA for the CDR3: TGTGCCACCAGCAGAGATAGGGAGGGCTACACCTTC. The entire variable domain, with the rest obtained from reference TRBV15 and TRBJ1-2, is as follows: DAMVIQNPRYQVTQFGKPVTLSCSQTLNHNVMYWYQQKSSQAPKLLFHYYDKDFNNEADTPDNFQSRRPNTSFCFLDIRSPGLGDTAMYLCATSRDREGYTFGSGTRLTVV.

This clone was seen only a few times. The chain carries TRBV2 and TRBJ2-5, with 9 bases matching TRBD1. Germline V gene lookup returns CDR1 SNHLY and CDR2 FYNNEI. The ends lost 1 base at V and 2 bases at J; junction bases unmatched: 5. The CDR3 spans 16 residues. CDR3 sequence: CASSEGTGAIQETQYF. The DNA for the CDR3 is TGTGCCAGCAGTGAAGGGACAGGGGCTATACAAGAGACCCAGTACTTC. Filled out from reference TRBV2 and TRBJ2-5, the complete variable domain reads EPEVTQTPSHQVTQMGQEVILRCVPISNHLYFYWYRQILGQKVEFLVSFYNNEISEKSEIFDDQFSVERPDGSNFTLKIRSTKLEDSAMYFCASSEGTGAIQETQYFGPGTRLLVL.

The chain employs TRBV4-1 and TRBJ2-2; 11 bases are shared with TRBD2. The CDR3 has 21 amino acids. Germline CDR1 MGHRA, CDR2 YSYEKL. V trimming: 0 bases; J trimming: 7 bases; junction bases outside the gene matches: 19. CDR3: CASSQDIGKTSGGAALGELFF. The CDR3 nucleotides read TGCGCCAGCAGCCAAGATATCGGGAAAACTAGCGGGGGAGCCGCCCTCGGGGAGCTGTTTTTT.

The V and J genes are TRBV29-1 and TRBJ2-7; possibly TRBD1 for D (6 bases). V was clipped by 6 bases and J by 1 base, with 16 bases between them. Germline V gene lookup returns CDR1 SQVTM and CDR2 ANQGSEA. CDR3 length: 14 amino acids. CDR3: CSVQLQGRSYEQYF. The CDR3 DNA reads TGCAGCGTCCAGTTACAGGGACGGTCCTACGAGCAGTACTTC.

The CDR3 reads CASSPPTSGSYNEQFF. The DNA for the CDR3 is TGTGCCAGCAGCCCGCCAACTAGCGGGAGCTACAATGAGCAGTTCTTC. V is TRBV5-4 and J is TRBJ2-1; 11 positions match TRBD2. The germline CDR1 and CDR2 sequences are SGHNT and YYREEE (reference sequence). The CDR3 is 16 amino acids. The trim removed 4 bases at V and 3 bases at J, leaving 6 bases unmatched. Based on the CDR3 plus reference TRBV5-4 and TRBJ2-1, the full variable domain is ETGVTQSPTHLIKTRGQQVTLRCSSQSGHNTVSWYQQALGQGPQFIFQYYREEENGRGNFPPRFSGLQFPNYSSELNVNALELDDSALYLCASSPPTSGSYNEQFFGPGTRLTVL.

This chain links TRBV18 with TRBJ2-7; 9 bases map to TRBD1. The CDR3 runs 15 residues. V trimming: 3 bases; J trimming: 7 bases; junction bases outside the gene matches: 10. Germline CDR1 is KGHSH and CDR2 is LQKENI. CDR3 bases: TGTGCCAGCTCACCTACCGGGACAGGGTCTAGGGAGCAGTACTTC. It encodes CASSPTGTGSREQYF.

A single count supports this clone. The chain has TRBV6-5 and TRBJ2-2; the D gene is possibly TRBD2 (7 bases). The V gene lost 2 bases and the J gene lost 4 bases, with 14 bases spanning the gap. The CDR3 is made up of 16 amino acids. CDR1 MNHEY and CDR2 SVGAGI come from the germline V gene. The CDR3 DNA reads as TGTGCCAGCAGTTACGGGCGGGGGCGAGCCACCGGGGAGCTGTTTTTT. Translated, it gives CASSYGRGRATGELFF.

This clone occurred a few times. The chain has TRBV10-3 and TRBJ1-3; D unclear. The CDR3 length is 14 residues. Germline V lookup: CDR1 ENHRY, CDR2 SYGVKD. V gave up 0 bases and J gave up 5 bases, with 8 bases separating them. CDR3 amino acids: CAISESTGRNTIYF. The CDR3, as DNA: TGTGCCATCAGTGAGTCGACGGGAAGAAACACCATATATTTT.

V is TRBV29-1 and J is TRBJ1-2; maybe TRBD1 (5 bases). CDR1 and CDR2 (germline): SQVTM, ANQGSEA. V was cut by 0 bases and J by 6 bases, with 14 bases left in between. The CDR3 has 14 residues. The DNA for the CDR3 is TGCAGCGTTGAAGACATAAGAATAGGGGATGGCTACACCTTC. It translates to CSVEDIRIGDGYTF.

The CDR3 is CASSPEGVWGKEKLFF. The CDR3 coding sequence is TGTGCCAGCAGCCCCGAGGGGGTTTGGGGCAAAGAAAAACTGTTTTTT. The chain couples TRBV9 to TRBJ1-4; TRBD1 is a possible D gene (6 bases). The CDR3 runs to 16 residues. V was clipped by 4 bases and J by 8 bases, with 21 bases between them. The germline CDR1 and CDR2 sequences are SGDLS and YYNGEE.

The chain joins TRBV28 to TRBJ1-5, with TRBD1 as a possible D gene (5 bases). This CDR3 region has 13 residues. Germline CDR1 reads MDHEN; CDR2 reads SYDVKM. V gave up 6 bases and J gave up 6 bases, with 12 bases separating them. The DNA for the CDR3 is TGTGCCAGCAGCACGGGACTGTTTCAGCCCCAGCATTTT. This codes for CASSTGLFQPQHF.

The CDR3 DNA reads TGTGCCATCAGTGAGTCATGGGTCGGGGGCAATCAGCCCCAGCATTTT. It encodes CAISESWVGGNQPQHF. The chain has TRBV10-3 and TRBJ1-5; D gene uncertain. Trimming removed 0 bases at V and 2 bases at J, with 11 bases between. Germline assignment: CDR1 ENHRY and CDR2 SYGVKD. This CDR3 has 16 amino acids.

The chain couples TRBV29-1 to TRBJ1-1; D is perhaps TRBD1 (5 bases). The ends were cut back, 4 bases at V and 3 bases at J, with 12 bases in the middle. Germline lookup yields CDR1 SQVTM and CDR2 ANQGSEA. CDR3 length: 13 amino acids. This CDR3 reads CSVVKGGDTEAFF. CDR3 nucleotide sequence: TGCAGCGTTGTAAAGGGAGGGGACACTGAAGCTTTCTTT. The entire variable domain, with the rest obtained from reference TRBV29-1 and TRBJ1-1, is as follows: SAVISQKPSRDICQRGTSLTIQCQVDSQVTMMFWYRQQPGQSLTLIATANQGSEATYESGFVIDKFPISRPNLTFSTLTVSNMSPEDSSIYLCSVVKGGDTEAFFGQGTRLTVV.

The chain is built from TRBV2 and TRBJ1-6, with TRBD1 matching 9 bases. V was pared by 8 bases and J by 10 bases, with 9 bases of the junction left unmatched. This CDR3 comprises 14 residues. Looked up from germline, CDR1 is SNHLY and CDR2 is FYNNEI. CDR3 DNA sequence: TGTGCCAGCGACCGGGACAGGGATGGGTCACCCCTCCACTTT. Translation: CASDRDRDGSPLHF.

There are a few counts of this clone. The DNA for the CDR3 is TGTGCCAGCAGCTTCTTGTCAGGACAGGGAGTTTACGAGCAGTACTTC. Its protein is CASSFLSGQGVYEQYF. The chain carries TRBV5-6 and TRBJ2-7; 8 nucleotides align to TRBD1. The CDR3 is 16 residues long. Germline V gene lookup returns CDR1 SGHDT and CDR2 YYEEEE. The trim removed 2 bases at V and 4 bases at J, leaving 11 bases unmatched. The full variable domain, its missing parts supplied by reference TRBV5-6 and TRBJ2-7, is DAGVTQSPTHLIKTRGQQVTLRCSPKSGHDTVSWYQQALGQGPQFIFQYYEEEERQRGNFPDRFSGHQFPNYSSELNVNALLLGDSALYLCASSFLSGQGVYEQYFGPGTRLTVT.

The chain carries TRBV4-1 and TRBJ1-4; D is ambiguous. CDR1 and CDR2 from the germline V gene are MGHRA and YSYEKL. The ends were cut back, 0 bases at V and 7 bases at J, with 12 bases in the middle. The CDR3 consists of 15 residues. The CDR3 nucleotides read TGCGCCAGCAGCCAAGATGGCCGGGAAGCTGAAAAACTGTTTTTT. Amino acids: CASSQDGREAEKLFF.

This clone has just a few counts. CDR3 nucleotide sequence: TGTGCCAGCAGCAAAGAGTACAGGGAAATTATCTCCTACGAGCAGTACTTC. Translated, it gives CASSKEYREIISYEQYF. The chain uses TRBV21-1 and TRBJ2-7; the D call of TRBD1 is as the table states it, not checked on the DNA. TRBV21-1 corresponds to a pseudogene. The CDR3 contains 17 residues.

This clone was found once. This rearrangement joins TRBV13 to TRBJ2-1; the match to TRBD2 covers 10 bases. The germline V gene has CDR1 PRHDT and CDR2 FYEKMQ (reference sequence). The length of the CDR3 is 15 residues. V shed 5 bases and J 6 bases; nucleotides not matched to a gene: 7. The CDR3, as DNA: TGTGCCAGCAGCCCCCGTCTAGCGGGGGTCAATGAGCAGTTCTTC. This encodes CASSPRLAGVNEQFF.

The rearrangement links TRBV6-4 to TRBJ2-3; tentative D call: TRBD2 (6 bases). The CDR3 is 14 amino acids. Germline V lookup: CDR1 MRHNA, CDR2 SNTAGT. Trimming removed 3 bases from V and 7 bases from J, with 14 bases in between. The CDR3, as DNA: TGTGCCAGCAGTGATCTAGCGAATGGCAATACGCAGTATTTT. It is translated as CASSDLANGNTQYF.

The chain employs TRBV4-3 and TRBJ2-3; no clear D. The ends were cut back, 4 bases at V and 6 bases at J, with 14 bases in the middle. Per the germline V gene, CDR1 is LGHNA and CDR2 is YSLEER. CDR3 length: 14 residues. The DNA for the CDR3 is TGCGCCAGCAGCCCTAGTGTCCTGGCGGATACGCAGTATTTT. As protein: CASSPSVLADTQYF.

In its sample, this clone was seen once. The chain uses TRBV7-9 and TRBJ2-1, with 8 bases lining up with TRBD2. V shed 1 base, J shed 0 bases, and the junction held 5 bases outside the gene matches. CDR1 is SEHNR and CDR2 is FQNEAQ in the germline V gene (reference sequence). This CDR3 region has 17 residues. CDR3 in DNA: TGTGCCAGCAGCTTAGTCACGGGGGGGTACTCCTACAATGAGCAGTTCTTC. It yields the protein CASSLVTGGYSYNEQFF. Full variable domain (remainder filled in from reference TRBV7-9 and TRBJ2-1): DTGVSQNPRHKITKRGQNVTFRCDPISEHNRLYWYRQTLGQGPEFLTYFQNEAQLEKSRLLSDRFSAERPKGSFSTLEIQRTEQGDSAMYLCASSLVTGGYSYNEQFFGPGTRLTVL.